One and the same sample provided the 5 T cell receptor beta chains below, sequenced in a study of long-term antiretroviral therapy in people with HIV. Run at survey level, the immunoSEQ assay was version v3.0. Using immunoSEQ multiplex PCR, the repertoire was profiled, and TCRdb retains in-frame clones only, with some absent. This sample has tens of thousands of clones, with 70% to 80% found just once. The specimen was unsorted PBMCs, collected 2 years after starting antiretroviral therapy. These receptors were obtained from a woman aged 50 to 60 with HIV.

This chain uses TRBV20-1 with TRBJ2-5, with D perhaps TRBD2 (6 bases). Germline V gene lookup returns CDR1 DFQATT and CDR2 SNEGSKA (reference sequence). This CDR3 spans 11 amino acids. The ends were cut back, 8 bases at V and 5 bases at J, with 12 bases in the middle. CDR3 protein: CSPRAGETQYF. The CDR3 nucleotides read TGCAGTCCCCGGGCGGGGGAGACCCAGTACTTC.

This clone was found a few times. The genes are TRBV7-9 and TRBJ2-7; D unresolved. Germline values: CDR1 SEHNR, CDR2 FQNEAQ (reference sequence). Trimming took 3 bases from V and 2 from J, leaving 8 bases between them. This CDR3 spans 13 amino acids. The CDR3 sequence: CASSFQNTYEQYF. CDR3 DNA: TGTGCCAGCAGCTTTCAAAACACCTACGAGCAGTACTTC.

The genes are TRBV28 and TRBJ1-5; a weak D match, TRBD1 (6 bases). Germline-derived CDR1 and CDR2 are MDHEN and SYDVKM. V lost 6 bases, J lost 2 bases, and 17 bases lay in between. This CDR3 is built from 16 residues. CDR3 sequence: CASRPTSTGGNQPQHF. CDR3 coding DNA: TGTGCCAGCAGACCCACCTCGACAGGCGGCAATCAGCCCCAGCATTTT.

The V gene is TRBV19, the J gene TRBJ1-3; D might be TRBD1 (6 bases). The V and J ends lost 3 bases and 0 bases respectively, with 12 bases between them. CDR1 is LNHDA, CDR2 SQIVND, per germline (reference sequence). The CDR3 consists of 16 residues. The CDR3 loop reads CASSIPAGDSGNTIYF. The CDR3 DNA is TGTGCCAGTAGTATCCCGGCAGGGGACTCTGGAAACACCATATATTTT.

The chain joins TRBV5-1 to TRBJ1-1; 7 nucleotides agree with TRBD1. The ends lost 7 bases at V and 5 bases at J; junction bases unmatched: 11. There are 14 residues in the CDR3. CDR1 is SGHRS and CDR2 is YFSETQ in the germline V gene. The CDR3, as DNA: TGCGCCAGCCGGATGTACAGGGGATTAACTGAAGCTTTCTTT. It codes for CASRMYRGLTEAFF.